What follows describes a single TCR beta chain. Its specificity is unknown. This specimen comes from a study of cytomegalovirus exposure and HLA in healthy donors. Study-wide context: Drawn from HLA-typed donors, around 85 million unique TCRs were held in an early data release.

Findings and limits, study-wide: In a later analysis, TCR beta V- and J-gene trimming showed a link to a missense DCLRE1C variant. The study had only CMV serostatus as immune exposure information.

The PCR made use of 60 Vbeta and 13 Jbeta primers. This table comes from immunoSEQ multiplex PCR, and its TCRdb copy is limited to in-frame clones, with some not included. The sample has around 300,000 clones, 85% to 90% seen once; the top ten hold more than 2%. Trimming removed 3 bases from V and 4 bases from J, with 15 bases in between. The CDR3 has 15 amino acids. The germline V gene encodes CDR1 SNHLY and CDR2 FYNNEI. This clonotype was obtained from a woman under 30 in good health and CMV-seronegative. The sequenced sample was PBMCs. This chain connects TRBV2 to TRBJ1-1, with a possible D match to TRBD1 (6 bases). This CDR3 is CASSEVGTGFTEAFF. In DNA, the CDR3 is TGTGCCAGCAGTGAGGTAGGCACAGGGTTCACTGAAGCTTTCTTT.